The 30 T cell receptor beta chains below come from one sample, sequenced in a study of CD8 T cells in ankylosing spondylitis (dated by TCRdb to 2015 to 2018). The library was obtained by 5' RACE. The data were produced on an Illumina HiSeq 2500. TCRdb redid the processing of the public reads, applying fastp at Q25 and MiXCR, and retained in-frame beta chains. Each entry is one CDR3 protein sequence, shown with its most common DNA and genes. The sample contains some 250,000 distinct CDR3 sequences, 20% to 30% of them found a single time. The ten top clones hold around 0.64% of the sample. Source material: blood, either unsorted or a sorted T cell fraction (not recorded which). These receptors were collected from a male donor with ankylosing spondylitis or in good health (not recorded which).

This clonotype has only a few counts. The chain has TRBV20-1 and TRBJ2-7; 8 bases align to TRBD2. The V gene's germline CDR1 is DFQATT and CDR2 SNEGSKA (reference sequence). The CDR3 totals 16 residues. With 6 bases clipped from V and 0 bases from J, the junction kept 13 bases outside the gene matches. The chain's CDR3 is CSAPPASGLSSYEQYF. CDR3 DNA sequence: TGCAGTGCCCCGCCGGCTAGCGGGCTAAGCTCCTACGAGCAGTACTTC.

V gene TRBV18 combines with J gene TRBJ2-7, with D maybe TRBD1 (6 bases). CDR1 is KGHSH and CDR2 is LQKENI in the germline V gene. The CDR3 has 15 amino acids. The V and J ends lost 1 base and 5 bases respectively, with 15 bases between them. CDR3 protein: CASSPLSQGGDEQYF. The CDR3 DNA reads as TGTGCCAGCTCACCACTATCACAGGGCGGCGACGAGCAGTACTTC.

V is TRBV12-3 or TRBV12-4 and J is TRBJ2-7; the match to TRBD1 covers 11 bases. The trim removed 4 bases at V and 5 bases at J, leaving 7 bases unmatched. The CDR3 runs 15 residues. CDR3: CASSSPDRGRNEQYF. CDR3 DNA sequence: TGTGCCAGCAGTTCCCCGGACAGGGGGCGAAACGAGCAGTACTTC.

This clonotype was seen more than once but under ten times. The J gene is TRBJ2-1, the V gene TRBV6-4; the D gene is possibly TRBD1 (5 bases). The V end lost 2 bases, the J end lost 6 bases, and 20 bases lay between the germline ends. CDR1 is MRHNA and CDR2 is SNTAGT in the germline V gene. The CDR3 contains 17 residues. The CDR3 sequence: CASSDTGMAGLSNEQFF. The CDR3 DNA follows: TGTGCCAGCAGTGACACAGGTATGGCCGGGCTTAGCAATGAGCAGTTCTTC.

This clonotype was recorded a few times. V usage is TRBV20-1 and J usage is TRBJ2-5; 7 bases line up with TRBD2. The V gene's germline CDR1 is DFQATT and CDR2 SNEGSKA (reference sequence). Trimming cost V 4 bases and J 4 bases; bases outside gene matches: 15. The CDR3 consists of 16 residues. The CDR3 region is CSATPVKAGIGETQYF. The CDR3 bases are TGCAGTGCTACCCCAGTTAAAGCGGGGATAGGAGAGACCCAGTACTTC.

This chain connects TRBV6-5 to TRBJ1-5; D is perhaps TRBD1 (6 bases). Trimming removed 0 bases from V and 5 bases from J, with 11 bases in between. This CDR3 spans 15 amino acids. Germline CDR1 is MNHEY and CDR2 is SVGAGI. The CDR3 is CASSYSRGNDQPQHF. The CDR3 DNA is TGTGCCAGCAGTTACTCGAGGGGGAACGATCAGCCCCAGCATTTT.

This clonotype has a handful of counts. V gene TRBV11-2 combines with J gene TRBJ1-2; D not resolved. The CDR3 consists of 13 residues. V was clipped by 0 bases and J by 3 bases, with 5 bases between them. Per germline, CDR1 SGHAT and CDR2 FQNNGV. The CDR3 coding sequence is TGTGCCAGCAGCTTAGATCTGGACTATGGCTACACCTTC. Encoded protein: CASSLDLDYGYTF.

Concerning this clonotype itself: With a much larger clone just one base away, this may be a read error. This rearrangement joins TRBV20-1 to TRBJ2-2; D not resolved. The CDR3 has 14 residues. Trimming left V 0 bases short and J 4 bases short, with 9 bases between. Germline V gives CDR1 DFQATT, CDR2 SNEGSKA (reference sequence). CDR3 bases: TGCAGTGCTAGAGATCGAAGACTCACCGGGGAGCTGTTTTTT. Translation gives CSARDRRLTGELFF.

This clonotype was detected a few times. The chain is built from TRBV20-1 and TRBJ2-3, with D uncertain. CDR3 length equals 15 residues. The V gene lost 0 bases and the J gene lost 2 bases, with 12 bases spanning the gap. CDR1 is DFQATT, CDR2 SNEGSKA, per germline (reference sequence). The CDR3 bases are TGCAGTGCTAGAGAGGACGCGACGGCCACAGATACGCAGTATTTT. Its protein product is CSAREDATATDTQYF.

This clonotype was counted ten times or more. The chain has TRBV20-1 and TRBJ2-3; D gene unclear. This CDR3 spans 9 amino acids. The V gene's germline CDR1 is DFQATT and CDR2 SNEGSKA (reference sequence). Deletions cut 8 bases from V and 6 bases from J, with 6 bases between. The chain's CDR3 is CSHKDTQYF. The DNA of the CDR3 is TGCAGTCACAAGGATACGCAGTATTTT.

There are many counts of this clonotype. The chain uses TRBV20-1 and TRBJ1-1; 11 bases line up with TRBD1. V shed 0 bases and J 11 bases; nucleotides not matched to a gene: 5. This CDR3 comprises 13 residues. Looked up from germline, CDR1 is DFQATT and CDR2 is SNEGSKA (reference sequence). CDR3 protein: CSARDGTGGWAFF. CDR3 nucleotides: TGCAGTGCTAGAGATGGGACAGGGGGTTGGGCTTTCTTT.

J is TRBJ2-1 and V is TRBV7-2; D is uncertain. Germline V lookup: CDR1 SGHTA, CDR2 FQGNSA. V gave up 5 bases and J gave up 8 bases, with 13 bases separating them. This CDR3 is 13 amino acids long. The CDR3 loop is CASSPPDADEQFF. In DNA form, the CDR3 reads TGTGCCAGCAGCCCCCCTGATGCGGATGAGCAGTTCTTC.

The chain couples TRBV29-1 to TRBJ2-1; maybe TRBD2 (6 bases). V was trimmed by 6 bases and J by 4 bases, leaving 13 bases between them. CDR1 SQVTM and CDR2 ANQGSEA come from the germline V gene. The CDR3 length is 13 residues. The CDR3 nucleotides are TGCAGCGTGCTTGGGACTTTTTACAATGAGCAGTTCTTC. It yields the protein CSVLGTFYNEQFF.

In this sample, this clonotype turned up many times. The gene calls are TRBV20-1 and TRBJ2-3; D gene ambiguous. Germline loops: CDR1 DFQATT, CDR2 SNEGSKA (reference sequence). There are 10 residues in the CDR3. V lost 6 bases and J 6 bases, leaving 7 bases between the germline ends. The CDR3 DNA reads TGCAGTGCCGAGAGGGATACGCAGTATTTT. Residues: CSAERDTQYF.

This chain uses TRBV20-1 with TRBJ2-2; D call uncertain. Germline V gene data show CDR1 as DFQATT and CDR2 as SNEGSKA (reference sequence). The CDR3 totals 13 residues. V shed 0 bases and J shed 5 bases, with 7 bases lying between them. CDR3 bases: TGCAGTGCTAGAGACGAGTGGACCGGGGAGCTGTTTTTT. It specifies CSARDEWTGELFF.

The V call is TRBV20-1, the J call TRBJ1-1, with D hard to call. The CDR3 covers 13 residues. V was trimmed by 3 bases and J by 4 bases, leaving 12 bases between them. In germline, CDR1 is DFQATT, CDR2 SNEGSKA (reference sequence). The CDR3 coding sequence is TGCAGTGCTAGGAAGGGAGGAAGCACTGAAGCTTTCTTT. Translating gives CSARKGGSTEAFF.

A few counts support this clonotype. This rearrangement joins TRBV29-1 to TRBJ2-3, with D perhaps TRBD1 or TRBD2 (5 bases each). Trimming cost V 4 bases and J 7 bases, with 12 bases left between them. The CDR3 is 12 amino acids. In germline, CDR1 is SQVTM, CDR2 ANQGSEA. The CDR3 here is CSVARDAYTQYF. CDR3 nucleotide sequence: TGCAGCGTTGCAAGGGACGCCTATACGCAGTATTTT.

The chain has TRBV25-1 and TRBJ1-1; D is uncertain. The germline V gene has CDR1 MGHDK and CDR2 SYGVNS. The CDR3 consists of 14 residues. Trimming left V 2 bases short and J 6 bases short, with 13 bases between. The CDR3 loop is CASSEAGLVAEAFF. For the CDR3, the DNA is TGTGCCAGCAGTGAAGCGGGTCTAGTCGCTGAAGCTTTCTTT.

The count of this clonotype is one. The CDR3 DNA reads TGCAGCGTTGAGGCCCTCTACCTAGAGACCCAGTACTTC. Translated: CSVEALYLETQYF. V usage is TRBV29-1 and J usage is TRBJ2-5; no firm D call. The germline V gene has CDR1 SQVTM and CDR2 ANQGSEA. The CDR3 spans 13 residues. Trimming shortened V by 3 bases and J by 4 bases, and 12 bases separated the two germline ends.

The V and J genes are TRBV6-1 and TRBJ2-7; D is possibly TRBD1 (5 bases). The CDR3 consists of 11 residues. CDR1 is MNHNS and CDR2 is SASEGT in the germline V gene. Trimming pared 7 bases from V and 4 bases from J, leaving 8 bases between. The CDR3 DNA sequence: TGTGCCAGCAACAGGATATACGAGCAGTACTTC. The encoded protein is CASNRIYEQYF.

A remark on this clonotype: This may come from a read error, since a much larger clone is one base off. The CDR3 spells CSVDLAGNEQFF. CDR3 bases: TGCAGCGTTGATCTAGCGGGTAATGAGCAGTTCTTC. V usage is TRBV29-1 and J usage is TRBJ2-1; 8 bases match TRBD2. Germline CDR1 SQVTM, CDR2 ANQGSEA. V was pared by 3 bases and J by 7 bases, with 2 bases of the junction left unmatched. This CDR3 has 12 amino acids.

In its sample, this clonotype was seen many times. This sequence joins TRBV12-3 or TRBV12-4 and TRBJ1-2; 7 bases map to TRBD1. The CDR3 runs to 14 residues. The V segment lost 4 bases and the J segment 2 bases; nucleotides outside the gene matches: 4. This CDR3 is CASSYWTGNYGYTF. CDR3 nucleotide sequence: TGTGCCAGCAGTTACTGGACAGGCAACTATGGCTACACCTTC.

This clonotype has more than one count but fewer than ten. The chain links TRBV12-3 or TRBV12-4 to TRBJ1-2; D might be TRBD1 (5 bases). This CDR3 is built from 14 residues. Trimming cost V 1 base and J 2 bases, with 8 bases left between them. The CDR3 loop is CASSLGDGNYGYTF. CDR3 sequence (DNA): TGTGCCAGCAGTTTAGGGGACGGCAACTATGGCTACACCTTC.

This clonotype was recorded many times. The rearrangement links TRBV10-1 to TRBJ2-5; 7 bases agree with TRBD2. The J segment lost 4 bases and the V segment lost 4 bases, leaving 6 bases of the junction unmatched. The CDR3 is made up of 14 amino acids. The germline CDR1 and CDR2 sequences are WNHNN and SYGVQD (reference sequence). CDR3 DNA sequence: TGCGCCAGCAGTGTTGACCCGGGGGGAGAGACCCAGTACTTC. It codes for CASSVDPGGETQYF.

This clonotype was picked up a small number of times. The chain links TRBV12-3 or TRBV12-4 to TRBJ2-1, with D tentatively TRBD2 (5 bases). Trimming took off 7 bases at V and 7 bases at J, with 8 bases between the two ends. The CDR3 length is 11 residues. This CDR3 is CASTRGNEQFF. CDR3 nucleotide sequence: TGTGCCAGCACCAGAGGGAATGAGCAGTTCTTC.

This clonotype has a count of ten or more. This chain connects TRBV12-3 or TRBV12-4 to TRBJ1-3; D unresolved. CDR3 length: 14 amino acids. V was pared by 3 bases and J by 0 bases, with 6 bases between. CDR3 bases: TGTGCCAGCAGTTTTTCCGGCTCTGGAAACACCATATATTTT. Its protein is CASSFSGSGNTIYF.

The chain uses TRBV7-8 and TRBJ2-7, with D perhaps TRBD1 or TRBD2 (6 bases each). This CDR3 contains 15 residues. Trimming removed 1 base from V and 3 bases from J, with 13 bases in between. Germline CDR1 reads SGHVS; CDR2 reads FQNEAQ. CDR3 protein: CASSLEAGHYYEQYF. In nucleotides, the CDR3 is TGTGCCAGCAGCTTAGAGGCGGGACATTACTACGAGCAGTACTTC.

This chain links TRBV9 with TRBJ1-2, with 7 bases that match TRBD1. The germline V gene has CDR1 SGDLS and CDR2 YYNGEE. The junction had 10 bases not matched to a gene; V was cut back by 0 bases and J by 14 bases. CDR3 length: 13 amino acids. The chain's CDR3 is CASSVGPRDSQTF. In DNA form, the CDR3 reads TGTGCCAGCAGCGTAGGTCCACGGGACAGCCAGACCTTC.

This clonotype has a handful of counts. J is TRBJ2-5 and V is TRBV6-5; D uncertain. V shed 2 bases and J shed 2 bases, with 9 bases lying between them. The germline gives CDR1 MNHEY, CDR2 SVGAGI. CDR3 length equals 14 residues. The CDR3 loop is CASSYLQYQETQYF. In DNA, the CDR3 is TGTGCCAGCAGTTACCTTCAGTATCAAGAGACCCAGTACTTC.

This clonotype was recorded a few times. The rearrangement links TRBV15 to TRBJ1-2; TRBD1 aligns across 7 bases. Germline V gives CDR1 LNHNV, CDR2 YYDKDF (reference sequence). J lost 8 bases, V lost 8 bases, and 11 bases had no gene match. This CDR3 has 13 amino acids. DNA of the CDR3: TGTGCCACCTTCCCCGACAGGGTGCAAGGCTACACCTTC. Encoded protein: CATFPDRVQGYTF.